The 11 T cell receptor beta chains below were found in one sample sequenced in a study of early T cells in non-severe SARS-CoV-2 infection. TCRdb redid the calling of the 5' RACE reads with MiXCR, one entry per CDR3 protein. Altogether about 61,000 distinct CDR3 sequences are present, more than 10% being singletons, with the ten largest covering more than 1.5%. What was sequenced was whole blood. Receptors originate from an adult who was a healthcare worker with PCR-confirmed SARS-CoV-2 infection or an uninfected control (not recorded which).

This clonotype was seen only a few times. This sequence joins TRBV10-3 and TRBJ2-3; 7 bases map to TRBD2. The CDR3 covers 15 residues. The germline V gene encodes CDR1 ENHRY and CDR2 SYGVKD. V dropped 3 bases and J dropped 3; count of bases not matched to a gene: 6. The CDR3 region has the DNA TGTGCCATCAGTGACCCTAGCGGATTGACAGATACGCAGTATTTT. Translating gives CAISDPSGLTDTQYF.

This clonotype has ten or more counts. The chain combines TRBV9 with TRBJ2-7; D perhaps matches TRBD2 (5 bases). Germline CDR1 reads SGDLS; CDR2 reads YYNGEE. V lost 2 bases to trimming and J lost 5 bases, with 14 bases between them. The CDR3 runs 14 residues. CDR3 loop: CASSVFSEGHEQYF. In DNA, the CDR3 is TGTGCCAGCAGCGTCTTCTCCGAGGGTCACGAGCAGTACTTC.

This clonotype was counted at least ten times. The chain links TRBV7-2 to TRBJ2-5; D is unresolved. Germline V gene sequence: CDR1 SGHTA, CDR2 FQGNSA. The V end was cut by 2 bases, the J end by 2 bases, with 15 bases between. The CDR3 totals 16 residues. CDR3 DNA: TGTGCCAGCAGCTTAATGGAGCGCCGGGTACAAGAGACCCAGTACTTC. Amino acid sequence: CASSLMERRVQETQYF. Full variable domain (missing parts from reference TRBV7-2 and TRBJ2-5): GAGVSQSPSNKVTEKGKDVELRCDPISGHTALYWYRQSLGQGLEFLIYFQGNSAPDKSGLPSDRFSAERTGGSVSTLTIQRTQQEDSAVYLCASSLMERRVQETQYFGPGTRLLVL.

The rearrangement links TRBV7-2 to TRBJ2-6, with TRBD1 as a possible D gene (6 bases). The V and J ends lost 5 bases and 12 bases respectively, with 17 bases between them. The germline CDR1 and CDR2 sequences are SGHTA and FQGNSA. The CDR3 has 14 residues. CDR3 region: CASSPGHAIPVLTF. CDR3 sequence (DNA): TGTGCCAGCAGCCCGGGACACGCAATCCCCGTCCTGACTTTC.

The sample holds many counts of this clonotype. This chain uses TRBV28 with TRBJ1-2, with D possibly TRBD1 on 6 matching bases. The CDR3 runs to 12 residues. V gave up 7 bases and J gave up 4 bases, with 10 bases separating them. CDR1 is MDHEN, CDR2 SYDVKM, per germline. The CDR3 loop reads CASNTDSYGYTF. The CDR3 bases are TGTGCCAGCAACACGGACAGCTATGGCTACACCTTC.

This clonotype showed up just a few times. The chain has TRBV7-6 and TRBJ1-3; D gene ambiguous. The germline CDR1 and CDR2 sequences are SGHVS and FNYEAQ. The CDR3 consists of 16 residues. Trimming pared 1 base from V and 0 bases from J, leaving 10 bases between. The CDR3 bases are TGTGCCAGCAGCTTAGATCCGGGCCTCTCTGGAAACACCATATATTTT. It yields the protein CASSLDPGLSGNTIYF.

This clonotype was counted only a few times. The chain recombines TRBV29-1 with TRBJ2-5; D unclear. The CDR3 is 12 amino acids. V dropped 2 bases and J dropped 5 bases, with 9 bases sitting between them. In germline, CDR1 is SQVTM, CDR2 ANQGSEA. This CDR3 is CSVEITRETQYF. The CDR3 bases are TGCAGCGTTGAAATTACTCGGGAGACCCAGTACTTC.

The chain has TRBV6-5 and TRBJ2-7, with D tentatively TRBD2 (5 bases). Per germline, CDR1 MNHEY and CDR2 SVGAGI. The CDR3 is 11 amino acids. Trimming shortened V by 8 bases and J by 10 bases, and 15 bases separated the two germline ends. CDR3 nucleotides: TGTGCCAGCGCCCGGGAAGGGAGTCAGTACTTC. Translated, it gives CASAREGSQYF.

This clonotype was detected many times. The genes are TRBV5-8 and TRBJ2-4; D is unclear. Germline CDR1 and CDR2: SGHTS and YDEGEE. V was pared by 6 bases and J by 6 bases, with 19 bases between. The CDR3 spans 15 residues. CDR3 DNA sequence: TGTGCCAGCACTTCACACCGCGCCTCCAGAAACATTCAGTACTTC. Amino acid sequence: CASTSHRASRNIQYF. The entire variable domain, with the rest obtained from reference TRBV5-8 and TRBJ2-4, is as follows: EAGVTQSPTHLIKTRGQQATLRCSPISGHTSVYWYQQALGLGLQFLLWYDEGEERNRGNFPPRFSGRQFPNYSSELNVNALELEDSALYLCASTSHRASRNIQYFGAGTRLSVL.

This clonotype occurred many times. The gene calls are TRBV18 and TRBJ1-1; D remains ambiguous. Looked up from germline, CDR1 is KGHSH and CDR2 is LQKENI. V gave up 3 bases and J gave up 1 base, with 21 bases separating them. This CDR3 spans 18 amino acids. In DNA, the CDR3 is TGTGCCAGCTCACCCGGTAGGCCGATGGGCGCGTGGAACACTGAAGCTTTCTTT. Translated: CASSPGRPMGAWNTEAFF.

This clonotype was observed a handful of times. V gene TRBV7-2 combines with J gene TRBJ1-4; D might be TRBD1 (5 bases). V shed 2 bases and J shed 8 bases, with 12 bases lying between them. Per the germline V gene, CDR1 is SGHTA and CDR2 is FQGNSA. The CDR3 totals 14 residues. The CDR3 spells CASSLHGAGEKLFF. The CDR3 coding sequence is TGTGCCAGCAGCTTACACGGGGCCGGGGAAAAACTGTTTTTT.